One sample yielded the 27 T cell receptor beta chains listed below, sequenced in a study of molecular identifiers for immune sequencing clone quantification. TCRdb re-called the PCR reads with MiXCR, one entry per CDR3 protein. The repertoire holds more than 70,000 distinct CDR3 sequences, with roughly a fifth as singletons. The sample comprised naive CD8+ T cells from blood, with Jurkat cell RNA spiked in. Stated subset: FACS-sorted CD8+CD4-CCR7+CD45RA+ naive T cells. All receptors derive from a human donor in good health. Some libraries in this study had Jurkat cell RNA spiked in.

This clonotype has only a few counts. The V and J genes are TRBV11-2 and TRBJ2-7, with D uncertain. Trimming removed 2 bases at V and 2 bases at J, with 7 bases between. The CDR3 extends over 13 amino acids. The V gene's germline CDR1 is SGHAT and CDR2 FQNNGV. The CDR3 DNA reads TGTGCCAGCAGCTTATGGAACGCCTACGAGCAGTACTTC. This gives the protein CASSLWNAYEQYF.

The CDR3 DNA follows: TGTGCCAGCAGCTTTGCGCGCAGGGGAGGGGGAAACACCATATATTTT. Translated: CASSFARRGGGNTIYF. The V and J genes are TRBV7-2 and TRBJ1-3; D may be TRBD1 (6 bases). Germline CDR1 is SGHTA and CDR2 is FQGNSA. The V gene lost 3 bases and the J gene lost 4 bases, with 16 bases spanning the gap. This CDR3 is 16 amino acids long.

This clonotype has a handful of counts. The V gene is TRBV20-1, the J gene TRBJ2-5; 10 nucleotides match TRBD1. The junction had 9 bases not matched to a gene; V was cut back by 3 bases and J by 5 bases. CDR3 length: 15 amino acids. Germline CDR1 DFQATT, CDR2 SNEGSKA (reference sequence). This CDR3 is CSASYPGQGLETQYF. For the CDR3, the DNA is TGCAGTGCTAGTTATCCGGGACAGGGGTTGGAGACCCAGTACTTC.

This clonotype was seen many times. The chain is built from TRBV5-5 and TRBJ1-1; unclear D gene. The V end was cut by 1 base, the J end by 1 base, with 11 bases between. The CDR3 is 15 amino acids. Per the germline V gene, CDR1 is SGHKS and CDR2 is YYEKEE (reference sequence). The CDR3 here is CASSLFYGENTEAFF. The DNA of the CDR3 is TGTGCCAGCAGCTTGTTTTACGGAGAGAACACTGAAGCTTTCTTT.

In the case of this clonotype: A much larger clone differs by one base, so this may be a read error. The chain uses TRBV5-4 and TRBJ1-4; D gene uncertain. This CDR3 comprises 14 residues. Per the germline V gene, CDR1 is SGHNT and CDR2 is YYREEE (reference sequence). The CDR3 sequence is CASSLWETKEKLFF. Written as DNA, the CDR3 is TGTGCCAGCAGCTTATGGGAAACTAAGGAAAAACTGTTTTTT.

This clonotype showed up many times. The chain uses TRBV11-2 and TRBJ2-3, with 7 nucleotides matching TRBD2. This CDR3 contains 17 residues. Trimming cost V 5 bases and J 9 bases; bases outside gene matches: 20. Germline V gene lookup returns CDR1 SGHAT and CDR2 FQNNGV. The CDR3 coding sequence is TGTGCCAGCAGCCAAGGCCCAGCGGGGACCTTAGTTCCGACGCAGTATTTT. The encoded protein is CASSQGPAGTLVPTQYF.

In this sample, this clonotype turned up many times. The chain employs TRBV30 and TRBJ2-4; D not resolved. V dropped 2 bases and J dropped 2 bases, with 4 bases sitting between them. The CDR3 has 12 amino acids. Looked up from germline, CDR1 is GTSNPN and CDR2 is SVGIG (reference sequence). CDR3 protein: CAWSSSKNIQYF. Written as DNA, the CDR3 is TGTGCCTGGAGTTCCTCCAAAAACATTCAGTACTTC.

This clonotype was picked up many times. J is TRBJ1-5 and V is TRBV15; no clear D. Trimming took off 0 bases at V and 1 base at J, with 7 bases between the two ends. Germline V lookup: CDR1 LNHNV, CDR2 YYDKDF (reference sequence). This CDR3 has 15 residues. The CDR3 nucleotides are TGTGCCACCAGCAGAGATCATAAGAGCAATCAGCCCCAGCATTTT. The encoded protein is CATSRDHKSNQPQHF.

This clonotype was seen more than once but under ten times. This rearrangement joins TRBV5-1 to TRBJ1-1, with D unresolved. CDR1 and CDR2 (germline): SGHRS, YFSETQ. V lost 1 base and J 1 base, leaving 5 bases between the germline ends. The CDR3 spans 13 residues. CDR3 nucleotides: TGCGCCAGCAGCTTGAGCGAGAACACTGAAGCTTTCTTT. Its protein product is CASSLSENTEAFF.

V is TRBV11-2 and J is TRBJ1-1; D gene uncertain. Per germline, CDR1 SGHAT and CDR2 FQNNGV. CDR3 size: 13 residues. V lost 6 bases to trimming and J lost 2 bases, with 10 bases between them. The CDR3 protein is CASRADTNTEAFF. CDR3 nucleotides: TGTGCCAGCAGGGCCGACACCAACACTGAAGCTTTCTTT.

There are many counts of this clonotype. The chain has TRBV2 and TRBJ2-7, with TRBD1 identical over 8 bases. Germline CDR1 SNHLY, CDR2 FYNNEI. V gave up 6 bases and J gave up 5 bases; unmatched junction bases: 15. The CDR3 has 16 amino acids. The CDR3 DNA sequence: TGTGCCAGCAGCGAGACCCGGGACAGGCCCCGACACGAGCAGTACTTC. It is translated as CASSETRDRPRHEQYF.

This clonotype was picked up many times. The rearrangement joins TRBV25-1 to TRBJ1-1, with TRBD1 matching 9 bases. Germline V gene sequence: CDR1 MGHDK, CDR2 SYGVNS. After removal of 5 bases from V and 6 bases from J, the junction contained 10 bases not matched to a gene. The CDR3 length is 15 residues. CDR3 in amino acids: CASSPWAGQGSEAFF. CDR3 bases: TGTGCCAGCAGTCCCTGGGCGGGACAGGGTTCTGAAGCTTTCTTT.

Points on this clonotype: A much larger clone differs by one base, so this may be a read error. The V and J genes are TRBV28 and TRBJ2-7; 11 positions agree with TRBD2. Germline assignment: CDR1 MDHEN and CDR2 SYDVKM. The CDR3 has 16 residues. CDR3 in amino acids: CASSALTSGTPYERYF. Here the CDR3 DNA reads TGTGCCAGCAGTGCCCTGACTAGCGGGACTCCCTACGAGCGGTACTTC.

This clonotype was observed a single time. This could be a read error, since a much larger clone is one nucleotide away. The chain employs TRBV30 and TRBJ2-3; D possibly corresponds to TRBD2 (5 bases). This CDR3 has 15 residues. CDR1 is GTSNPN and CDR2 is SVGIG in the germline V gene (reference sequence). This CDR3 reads CAWGVPQEGTDTQYF. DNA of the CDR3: TGTGCCTGGGGTGTACCCCAGGAGGGCACAGATACGCAGTATTTT.

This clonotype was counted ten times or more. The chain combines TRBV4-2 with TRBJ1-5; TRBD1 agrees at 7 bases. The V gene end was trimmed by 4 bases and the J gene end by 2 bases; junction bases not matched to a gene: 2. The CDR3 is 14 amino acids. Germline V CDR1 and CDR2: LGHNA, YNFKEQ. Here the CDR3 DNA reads TGTGCCAGCAGCCGAGGACAGGGCAATCAGCCCCAGCATTTT. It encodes CASSRGQGNQPQHF.

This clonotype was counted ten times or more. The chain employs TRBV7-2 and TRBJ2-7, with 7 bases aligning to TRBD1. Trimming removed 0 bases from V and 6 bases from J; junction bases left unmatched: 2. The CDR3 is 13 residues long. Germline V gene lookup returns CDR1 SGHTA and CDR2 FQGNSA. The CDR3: CASSLAQGIEQYF. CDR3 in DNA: TGTGCCAGCAGCTTAGCACAGGGGATCGAGCAGTACTTC.

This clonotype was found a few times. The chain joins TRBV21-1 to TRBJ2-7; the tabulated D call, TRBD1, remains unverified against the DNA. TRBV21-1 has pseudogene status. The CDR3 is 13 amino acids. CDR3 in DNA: TGTGCCAGCAGCAGAGACAGGCACTACGAGCAGTACTTC. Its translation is CASSRDRHYEQYF.

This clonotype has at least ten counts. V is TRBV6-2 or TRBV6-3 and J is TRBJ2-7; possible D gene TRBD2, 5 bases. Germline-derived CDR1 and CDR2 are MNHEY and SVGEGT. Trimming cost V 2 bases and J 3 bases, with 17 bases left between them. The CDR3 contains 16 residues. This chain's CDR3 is CASSYDGNQADYEQYF. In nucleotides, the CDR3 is TGTGCCAGCAGTTACGACGGGAACCAAGCCGACTACGAGCAGTACTTC.

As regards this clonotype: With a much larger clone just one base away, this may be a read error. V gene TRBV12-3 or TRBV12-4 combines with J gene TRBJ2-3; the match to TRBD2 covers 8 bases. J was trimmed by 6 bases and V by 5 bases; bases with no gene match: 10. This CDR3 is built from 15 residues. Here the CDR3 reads CASSRVAGRFDTQYF. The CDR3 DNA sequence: TGTGCCAGCAGTCGAGTAGCGGGGAGGTTCGATACGCAGTATTTT.

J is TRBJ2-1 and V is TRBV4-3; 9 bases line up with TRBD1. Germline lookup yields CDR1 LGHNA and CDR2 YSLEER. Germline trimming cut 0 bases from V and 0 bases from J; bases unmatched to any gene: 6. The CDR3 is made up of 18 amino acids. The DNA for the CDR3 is TGCGCCAGCAGCCAAGACCTGGGACAGGGAAACTCCTACAATGAGCAGTTCTTC. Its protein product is CASSQDLGQGNSYNEQFF.

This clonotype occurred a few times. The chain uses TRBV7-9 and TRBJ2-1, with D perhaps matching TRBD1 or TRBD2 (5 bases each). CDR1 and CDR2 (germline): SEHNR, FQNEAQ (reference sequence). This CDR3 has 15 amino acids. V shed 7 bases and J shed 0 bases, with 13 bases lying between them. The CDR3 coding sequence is TGTGCCAGCACCCTGGGGGTGGGCTCCTACAATGAGCAGTTCTTC. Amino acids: CASTLGVGSYNEQFF.

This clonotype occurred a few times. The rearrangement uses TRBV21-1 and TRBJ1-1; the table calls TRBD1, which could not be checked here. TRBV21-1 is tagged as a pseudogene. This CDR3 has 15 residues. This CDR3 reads CASSKGFWAEIRAFF. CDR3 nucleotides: TGTGCCAGCAGCAAAGGATTCTGGGCGGAAATTAGGGCTTTCTTT.

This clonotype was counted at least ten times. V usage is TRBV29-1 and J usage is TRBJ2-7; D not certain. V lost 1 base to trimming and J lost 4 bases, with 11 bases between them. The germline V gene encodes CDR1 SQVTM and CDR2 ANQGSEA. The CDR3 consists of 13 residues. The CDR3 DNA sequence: TGCAGCGTTGAAGGGATCAAGGGATACGAGCAGTACTTC. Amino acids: CSVEGIKGYEQYF.

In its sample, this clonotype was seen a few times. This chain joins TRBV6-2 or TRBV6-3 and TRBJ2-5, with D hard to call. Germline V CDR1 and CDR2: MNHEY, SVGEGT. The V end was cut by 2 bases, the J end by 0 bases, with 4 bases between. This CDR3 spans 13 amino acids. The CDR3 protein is CASSYPNQETQYF. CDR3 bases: TGTGCCAGCAGTTACCCGAACCAAGAGACCCAGTACTTC.

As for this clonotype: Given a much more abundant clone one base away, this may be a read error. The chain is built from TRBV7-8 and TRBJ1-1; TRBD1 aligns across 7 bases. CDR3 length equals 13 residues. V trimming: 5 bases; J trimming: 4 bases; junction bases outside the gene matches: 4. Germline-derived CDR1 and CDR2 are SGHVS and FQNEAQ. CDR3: CASSTDRSTEAFF. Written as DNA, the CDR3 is TGTGCCAGCAGCACGGACAGGTCCACTGAAGCTTTCTTT.

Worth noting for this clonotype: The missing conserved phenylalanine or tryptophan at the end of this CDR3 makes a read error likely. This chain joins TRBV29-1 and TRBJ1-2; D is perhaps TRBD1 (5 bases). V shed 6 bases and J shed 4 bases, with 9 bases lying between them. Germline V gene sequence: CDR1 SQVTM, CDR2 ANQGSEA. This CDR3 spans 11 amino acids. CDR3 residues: CSVDKAYGYTL. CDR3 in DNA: TGCAGCGTGGACAAAGCCTATGGCTACACCCTC.

The CDR3 region is CASSYGTGISAFF. DNA of the CDR3: TGTGCCAGCAGTTATGGGACAGGGATCTCGGCTTTCTTT. V usage is TRBV6-2 or TRBV6-3 and J usage is TRBJ1-1; 9 bases fit TRBD1. This CDR3 has 13 amino acids. J lost 11 bases, V lost 3 bases, and 7 bases had no gene match. Germline V lookup: CDR1 MNHEY, CDR2 SVGEGT.